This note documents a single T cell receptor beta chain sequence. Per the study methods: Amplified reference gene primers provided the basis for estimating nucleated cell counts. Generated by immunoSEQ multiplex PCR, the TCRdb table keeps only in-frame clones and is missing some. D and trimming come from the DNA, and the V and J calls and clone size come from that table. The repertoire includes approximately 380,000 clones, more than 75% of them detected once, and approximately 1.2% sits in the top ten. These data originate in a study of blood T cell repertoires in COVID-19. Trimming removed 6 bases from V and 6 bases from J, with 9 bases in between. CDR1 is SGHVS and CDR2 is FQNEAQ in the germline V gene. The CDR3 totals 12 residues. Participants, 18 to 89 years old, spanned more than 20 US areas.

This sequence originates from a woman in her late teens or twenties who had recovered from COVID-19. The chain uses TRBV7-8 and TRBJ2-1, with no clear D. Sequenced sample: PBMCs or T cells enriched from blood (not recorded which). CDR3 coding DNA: TGTGCCAGCAGACAGAATCCCAATGAGCAGTTCTTC. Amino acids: CASRQNPNEQFF.